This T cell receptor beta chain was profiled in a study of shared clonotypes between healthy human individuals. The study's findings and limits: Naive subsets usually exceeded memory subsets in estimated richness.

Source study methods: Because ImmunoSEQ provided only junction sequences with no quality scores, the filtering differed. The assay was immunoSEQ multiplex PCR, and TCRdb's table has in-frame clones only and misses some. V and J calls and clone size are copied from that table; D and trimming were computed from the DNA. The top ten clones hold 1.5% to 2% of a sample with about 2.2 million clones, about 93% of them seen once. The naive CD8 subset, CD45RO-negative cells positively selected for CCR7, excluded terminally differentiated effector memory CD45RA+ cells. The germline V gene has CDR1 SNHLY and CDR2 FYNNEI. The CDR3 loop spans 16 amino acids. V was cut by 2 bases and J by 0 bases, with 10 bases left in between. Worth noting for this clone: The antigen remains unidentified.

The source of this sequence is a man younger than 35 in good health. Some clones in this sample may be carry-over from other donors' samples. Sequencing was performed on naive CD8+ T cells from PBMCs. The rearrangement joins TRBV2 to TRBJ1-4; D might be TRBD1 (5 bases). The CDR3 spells CASSEFLGATNEKLFF. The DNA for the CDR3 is TGTGCCAGCAGTGAATTTTTGGGGGCAACTAATGAAAAACTGTTTTTT.